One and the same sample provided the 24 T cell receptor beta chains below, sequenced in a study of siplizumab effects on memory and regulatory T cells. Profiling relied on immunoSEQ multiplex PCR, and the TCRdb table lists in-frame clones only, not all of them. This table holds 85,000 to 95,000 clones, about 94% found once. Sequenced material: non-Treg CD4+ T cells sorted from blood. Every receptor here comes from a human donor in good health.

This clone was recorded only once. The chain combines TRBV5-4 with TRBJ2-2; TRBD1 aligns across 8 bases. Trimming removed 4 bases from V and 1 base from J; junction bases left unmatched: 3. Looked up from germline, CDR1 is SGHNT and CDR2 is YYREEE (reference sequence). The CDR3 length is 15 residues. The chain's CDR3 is CASSPGQVNTGELFF. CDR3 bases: TGTGCCAGCAGCCCGGGACAGGTGAACACCGGGGAGCTGTTTTTT.

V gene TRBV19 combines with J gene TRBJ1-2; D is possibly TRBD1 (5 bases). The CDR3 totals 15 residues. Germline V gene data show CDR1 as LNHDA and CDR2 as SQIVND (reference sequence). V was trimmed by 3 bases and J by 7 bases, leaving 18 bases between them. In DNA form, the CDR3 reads TGTGCCAGTAGTATGGGGACGGAGCCGGCTCGTGGCTACACCTTC. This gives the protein CASSMGTEPARGYTF.

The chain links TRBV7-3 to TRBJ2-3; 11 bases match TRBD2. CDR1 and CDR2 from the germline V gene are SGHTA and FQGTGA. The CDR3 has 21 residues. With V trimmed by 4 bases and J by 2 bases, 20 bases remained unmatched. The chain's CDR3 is CASSSPGVAGGPRFVTDTQYF. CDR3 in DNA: TGTGCCAGCAGCTCCCCCGGGGTAGCGGGAGGGCCGCGATTCGTCACAGATACGCAGTATTTT.

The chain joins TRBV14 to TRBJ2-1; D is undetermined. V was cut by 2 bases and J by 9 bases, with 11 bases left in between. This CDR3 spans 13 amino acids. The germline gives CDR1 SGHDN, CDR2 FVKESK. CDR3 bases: TGTGCCAGCAGCCAACGCCCGAATGGTGAGCAGTTCTTC. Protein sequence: CASSQRPNGEQFF.

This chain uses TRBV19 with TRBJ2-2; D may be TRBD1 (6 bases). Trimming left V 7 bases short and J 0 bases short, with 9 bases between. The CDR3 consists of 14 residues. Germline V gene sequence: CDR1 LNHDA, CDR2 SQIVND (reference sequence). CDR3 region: CASKDSPNTGELFF. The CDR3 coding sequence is TGTGCCAGTAAGGACAGCCCGAACACCGGGGAGCTGTTTTTT.

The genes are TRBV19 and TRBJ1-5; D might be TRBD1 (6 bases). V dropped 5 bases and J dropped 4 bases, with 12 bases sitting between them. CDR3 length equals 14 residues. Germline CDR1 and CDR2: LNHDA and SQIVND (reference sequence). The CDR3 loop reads CASSWGGPNQPQHF. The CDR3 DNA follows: TGTGCCAGTAGTTGGGGGGGCCCAAATCAGCCCCAGCATTTT.

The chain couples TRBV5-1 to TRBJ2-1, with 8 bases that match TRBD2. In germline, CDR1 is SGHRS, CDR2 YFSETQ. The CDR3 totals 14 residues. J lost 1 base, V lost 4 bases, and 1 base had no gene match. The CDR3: CASSRGGSYNEQFF. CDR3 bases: TGCGCCAGCAGCCGGGGGGGTTCCTACAATGAGCAGTTCTTC.

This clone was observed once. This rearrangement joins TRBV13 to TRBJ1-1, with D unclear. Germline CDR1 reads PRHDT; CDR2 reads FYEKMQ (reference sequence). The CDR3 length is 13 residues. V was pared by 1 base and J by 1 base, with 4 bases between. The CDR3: CASSLETNTEAFF. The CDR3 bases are TGTGCCAGCAGCTTAGAAACGAACACTGAAGCTTTCTTT.

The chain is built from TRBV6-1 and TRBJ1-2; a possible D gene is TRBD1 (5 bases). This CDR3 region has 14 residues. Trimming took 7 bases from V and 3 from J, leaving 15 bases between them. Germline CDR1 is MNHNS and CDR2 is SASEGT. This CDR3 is CASTYRDWDYGYTF. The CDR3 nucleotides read TGTGCCAGCACGTATAGGGACTGGGACTATGGCTACACCTTC.

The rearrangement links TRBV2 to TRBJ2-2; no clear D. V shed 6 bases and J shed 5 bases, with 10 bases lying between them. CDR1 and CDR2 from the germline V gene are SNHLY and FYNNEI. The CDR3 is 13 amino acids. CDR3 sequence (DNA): TGTGCCAGCAGCTTTGGGCGGACCGGGGAGCTGTTTTTT. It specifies CASSFGRTGELFF.

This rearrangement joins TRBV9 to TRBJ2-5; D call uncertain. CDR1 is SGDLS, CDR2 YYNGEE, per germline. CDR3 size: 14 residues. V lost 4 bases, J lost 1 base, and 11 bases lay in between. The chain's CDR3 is CASSPEASQETQYF. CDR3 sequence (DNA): TGTGCCAGCAGCCCAGAGGCCAGCCAAGAGACCCAGTACTTC.

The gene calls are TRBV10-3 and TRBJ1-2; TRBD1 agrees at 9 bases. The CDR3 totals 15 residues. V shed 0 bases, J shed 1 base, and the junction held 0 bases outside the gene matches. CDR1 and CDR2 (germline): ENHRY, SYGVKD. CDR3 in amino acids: CAISESTGGNYGYTF. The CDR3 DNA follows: TGTGCCATCAGTGAGTCGACAGGGGGTAACTATGGCTACACCTTC.

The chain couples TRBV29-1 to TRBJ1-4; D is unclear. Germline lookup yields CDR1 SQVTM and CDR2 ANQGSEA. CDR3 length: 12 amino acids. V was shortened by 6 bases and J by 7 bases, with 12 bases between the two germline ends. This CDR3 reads CSVDEGFEKLFF. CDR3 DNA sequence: TGCAGCGTCGACGAAGGGTTTGAAAAACTGTTTTTT.

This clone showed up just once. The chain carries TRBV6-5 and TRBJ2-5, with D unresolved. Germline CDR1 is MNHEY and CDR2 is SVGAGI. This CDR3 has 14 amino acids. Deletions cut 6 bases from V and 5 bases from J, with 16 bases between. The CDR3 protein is CASSPTPLGETQYF. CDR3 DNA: TGTGCCAGCAGCCCGACACCCCTTGGGGAGACCCAGTACTTC.

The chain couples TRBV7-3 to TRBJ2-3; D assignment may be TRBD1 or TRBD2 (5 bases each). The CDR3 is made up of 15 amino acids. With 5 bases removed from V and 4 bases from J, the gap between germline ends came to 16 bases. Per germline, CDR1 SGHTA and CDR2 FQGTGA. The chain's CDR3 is CASSPQEMGADTQYF. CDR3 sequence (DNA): TGTGCCAGCAGCCCCCAAGAAATGGGGGCAGATACGCAGTATTTT.

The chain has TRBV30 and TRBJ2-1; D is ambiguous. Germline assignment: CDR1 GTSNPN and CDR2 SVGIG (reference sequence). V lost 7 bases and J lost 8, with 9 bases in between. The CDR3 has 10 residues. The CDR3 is CAYGGDEQFF. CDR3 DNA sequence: TGTGCCTACGGCGGAGATGAGCAGTTCTTC.

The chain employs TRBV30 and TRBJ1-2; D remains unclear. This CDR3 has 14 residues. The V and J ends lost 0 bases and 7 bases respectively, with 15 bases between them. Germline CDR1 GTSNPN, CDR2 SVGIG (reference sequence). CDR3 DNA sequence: TGTGCCTGGAGTGTACGGCTGATAAATCCTGGCTACACCTTC. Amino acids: CAWSVRLINPGYTF.

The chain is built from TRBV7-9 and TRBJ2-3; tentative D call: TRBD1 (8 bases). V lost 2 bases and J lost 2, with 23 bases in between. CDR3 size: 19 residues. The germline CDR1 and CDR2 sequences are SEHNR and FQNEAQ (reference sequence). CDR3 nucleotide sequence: TGTGCCAGCAGCTTAACAGGGGGAGGGTACCGATCCAACACAGATACGCAGTATTTT. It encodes CASSLTGGGYRSNTDTQYF.

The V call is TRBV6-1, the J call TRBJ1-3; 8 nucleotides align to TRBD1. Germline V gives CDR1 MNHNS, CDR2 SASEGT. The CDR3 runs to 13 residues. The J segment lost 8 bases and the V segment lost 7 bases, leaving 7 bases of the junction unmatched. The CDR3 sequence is CASNHGQGDTIYF. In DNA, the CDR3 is TGTGCCAGCAACCACGGACAGGGCGACACCATATATTTT.

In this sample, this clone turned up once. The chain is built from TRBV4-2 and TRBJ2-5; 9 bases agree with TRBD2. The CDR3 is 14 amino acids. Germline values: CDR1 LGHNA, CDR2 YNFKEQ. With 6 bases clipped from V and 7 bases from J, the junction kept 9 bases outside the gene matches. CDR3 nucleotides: TGTGCCAGCAGTCCCGGGACTAGCCTCCCGACCCAGTACTTC. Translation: CASSPGTSLPTQYF.

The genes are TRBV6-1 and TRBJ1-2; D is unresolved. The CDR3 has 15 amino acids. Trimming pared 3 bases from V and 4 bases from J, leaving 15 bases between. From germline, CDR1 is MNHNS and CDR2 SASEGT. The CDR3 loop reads CASSEVPSSSYGYTF. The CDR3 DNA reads TGTGCCAGCAGTGAGGTTCCTAGTTCGTCCTATGGCTACACCTTC.

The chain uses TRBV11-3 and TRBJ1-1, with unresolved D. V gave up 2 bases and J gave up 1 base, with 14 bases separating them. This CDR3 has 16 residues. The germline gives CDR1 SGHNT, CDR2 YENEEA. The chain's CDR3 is CASSLNLRGGNTEAFF. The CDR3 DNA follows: TGTGCCAGCAGCTTAAATCTTCGTGGCGGGAACACTGAAGCTTTCTTT.

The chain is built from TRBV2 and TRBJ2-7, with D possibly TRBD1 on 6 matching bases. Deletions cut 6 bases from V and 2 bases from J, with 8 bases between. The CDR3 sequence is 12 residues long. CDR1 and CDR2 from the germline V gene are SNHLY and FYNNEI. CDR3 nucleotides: TGTGCCAGCAGCCAGGGGCCCTACGAGCAGTACTTC. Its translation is CASSQGPYEQYF. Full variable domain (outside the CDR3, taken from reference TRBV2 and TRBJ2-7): EPEVTQTPSHQVTQMGQEVILRCVPISNHLYFYWYRQILGQKVEFLVSFYNNEISEKSEIFDDQFSVERPDGSNFTLKIRSTKLEDSAMYFCASSQGPYEQYFGPGTRLTVT.

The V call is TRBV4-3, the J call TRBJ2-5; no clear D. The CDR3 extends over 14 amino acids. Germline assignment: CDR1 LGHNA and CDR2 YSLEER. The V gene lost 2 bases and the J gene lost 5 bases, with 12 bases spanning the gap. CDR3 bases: TGCGCCAGCAGCCAAAGTCGGAGTGGGGAGACCCAGTACTTC. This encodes CASSQSRSGETQYF.